The clone carrying this T cell receptor beta chain has only one observation. Germline CDR1 reads MNHNY; CDR2 reads SVGAGI (reference sequence). CDR3 length equals 13 residues. The ends were cut back, 6 bases at V and 3 bases at J, with 11 bases in the middle. The sample's time point: peripheral blood 6 weeks after treatment start. These data are taken from a study of PD-L1 blockade in urothelial cancer. Study details: In the patient group, most of the roughly 30 were males with bladder-origin urothelial cancer. After treatment start, blood was analyzed at 3 weeks (second dose) and at 6 weeks. Specimens of blood held a median count of roughly 150,000 T cells.

The protocol was immunoSEQ multiplex PCR, while the TCRdb copy is restricted to in-frame clones and leaves out a portion. The table includes roughly 100,000 clones, approximately 87% detected once. This material consisted of PBMCs, taken around atezolizumab (anti-PD-L1) treatment. The chain has TRBV6-6 and TRBJ2-5; a weak D match, TRBD1 (7 bases). This sequence originates from a man between 70 and 80 years old with urothelial cancer. CDR3 bases: TGTGCCAGCAGACCAGGGGGGAAAGAGACCCAGTACTTC. Translating it yields CASRPGGKETQYF.